This T cell receptor beta chain was retrieved from a study of blood T cells in healthy people across ages. This clonotype was counted between two and nine times. A second 7 to 11 cycle PCR used barcoded and J-beta primers. One entry per CDR3 protein, called by TCRdb with MiXCR from the 5' RACE reads. The table includes about 1.6 million distinct CDR3 sequences, approximately 32% detected once. The V segment lost 3 bases and the J segment 3 bases; nucleotides outside the gene matches: 7. CDR1 and CDR2 (germline): SGHDT, YYEEEE. This CDR3 comprises 15 residues. The receptor comes from a woman aged 25 to 45 in good health. The sequencing sample was made of blood. The J gene is TRBJ2-7, the V gene TRBV5-6, with 9 bases identical to TRBD1. The chain's CDR3 is CASSSGQGPFYEQYF. The DNA for the CDR3 is TGTGCCAGCAGCTCCGGACAGGGGCCCTTCTACGAGCAGTACTTC.